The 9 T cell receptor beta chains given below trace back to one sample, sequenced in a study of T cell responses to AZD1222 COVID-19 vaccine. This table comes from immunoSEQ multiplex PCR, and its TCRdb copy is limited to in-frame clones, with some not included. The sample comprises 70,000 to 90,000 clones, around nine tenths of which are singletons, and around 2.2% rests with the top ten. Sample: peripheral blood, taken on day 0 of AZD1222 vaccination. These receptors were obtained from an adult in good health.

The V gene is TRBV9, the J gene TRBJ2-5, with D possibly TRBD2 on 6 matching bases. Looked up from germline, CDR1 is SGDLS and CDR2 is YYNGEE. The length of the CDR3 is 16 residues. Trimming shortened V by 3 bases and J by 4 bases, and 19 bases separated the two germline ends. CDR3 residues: CASSEGRWGLGETQYF. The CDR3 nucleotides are TGTGCCAGCAGCGAGGGGAGGTGGGGGTTGGGAGAGACCCAGTACTTC.

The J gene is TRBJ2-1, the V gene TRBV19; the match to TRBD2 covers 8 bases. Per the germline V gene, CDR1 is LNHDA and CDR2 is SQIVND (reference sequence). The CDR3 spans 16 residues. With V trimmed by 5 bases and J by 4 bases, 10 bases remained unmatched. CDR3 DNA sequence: TGTGCCAGTAGTGGCTTGCAAGCGGGAGCTTACAATGAGCAGTTCTTC. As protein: CASSGLQAGAYNEQFF.

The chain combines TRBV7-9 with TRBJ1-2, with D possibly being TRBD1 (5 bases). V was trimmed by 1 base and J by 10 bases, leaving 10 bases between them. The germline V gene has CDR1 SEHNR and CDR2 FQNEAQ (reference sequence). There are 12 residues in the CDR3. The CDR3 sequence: CASSLEGYHYTF. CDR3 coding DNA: TGTGCCAGCAGCTTAGAGGGGTACCACTACACCTTC. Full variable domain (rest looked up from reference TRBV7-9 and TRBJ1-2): DTGVSQNPRHKITKRGQNVTFRCDPISEHNRLYWYRQTLGQGPEFLTYFQNEAQLEKSRLLSDRFSAERPKGSFSTLEIQRTEQGDSAMYLCASSLEGYHYTFGSGTRLTVV.

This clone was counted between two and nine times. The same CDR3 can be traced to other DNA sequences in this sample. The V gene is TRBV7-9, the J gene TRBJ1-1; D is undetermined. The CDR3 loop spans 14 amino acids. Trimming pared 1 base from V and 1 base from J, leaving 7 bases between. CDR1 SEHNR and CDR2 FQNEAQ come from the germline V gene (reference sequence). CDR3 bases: TGTGCCAGCAGCTTAGTAGGTGCGAACACTGAAGCTTTCTTT. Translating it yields CASSLVGANTEAFF.

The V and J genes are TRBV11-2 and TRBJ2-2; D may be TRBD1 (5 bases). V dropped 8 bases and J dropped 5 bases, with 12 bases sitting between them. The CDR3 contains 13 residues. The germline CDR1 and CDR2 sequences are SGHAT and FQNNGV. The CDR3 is CASGRVTTGELFF. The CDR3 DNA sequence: TGTGCCAGCGGCAGGGTAACTACCGGGGAGCTGTTTTTT.

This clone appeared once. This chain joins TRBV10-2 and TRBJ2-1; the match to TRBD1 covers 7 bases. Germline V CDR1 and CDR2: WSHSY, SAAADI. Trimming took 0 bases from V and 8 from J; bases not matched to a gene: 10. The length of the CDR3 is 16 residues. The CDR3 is CASSESRQGVRYEQFF. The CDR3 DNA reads TGCGCCAGCAGTGAGTCGAGGCAGGGGGTTAGGTATGAGCAGTTCTTC.

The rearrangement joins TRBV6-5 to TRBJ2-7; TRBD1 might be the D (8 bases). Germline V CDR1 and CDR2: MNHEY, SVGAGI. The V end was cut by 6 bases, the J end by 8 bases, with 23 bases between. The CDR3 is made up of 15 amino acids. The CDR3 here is CASRHNQDREGKQYF. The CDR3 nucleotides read TGTGCCAGCAGACATAATCAGGACAGGGAGGGGAAGCAGTACTTC.

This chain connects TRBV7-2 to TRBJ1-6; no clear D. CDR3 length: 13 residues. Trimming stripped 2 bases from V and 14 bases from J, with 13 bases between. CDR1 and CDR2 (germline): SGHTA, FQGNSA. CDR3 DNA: TGTGCCAGCAGCTTACACCGGCCTGCAGCCCTCCACTTT. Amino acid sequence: CASSLHRPAALHF.

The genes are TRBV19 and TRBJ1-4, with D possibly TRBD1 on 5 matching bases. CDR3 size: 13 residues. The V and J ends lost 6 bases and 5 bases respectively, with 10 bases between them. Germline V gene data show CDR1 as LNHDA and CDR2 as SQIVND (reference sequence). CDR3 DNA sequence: TGTGCCAGTAGAGGGGATAAGAATGAAAAACTGTTTTTT. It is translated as CASRGDKNEKLFF.